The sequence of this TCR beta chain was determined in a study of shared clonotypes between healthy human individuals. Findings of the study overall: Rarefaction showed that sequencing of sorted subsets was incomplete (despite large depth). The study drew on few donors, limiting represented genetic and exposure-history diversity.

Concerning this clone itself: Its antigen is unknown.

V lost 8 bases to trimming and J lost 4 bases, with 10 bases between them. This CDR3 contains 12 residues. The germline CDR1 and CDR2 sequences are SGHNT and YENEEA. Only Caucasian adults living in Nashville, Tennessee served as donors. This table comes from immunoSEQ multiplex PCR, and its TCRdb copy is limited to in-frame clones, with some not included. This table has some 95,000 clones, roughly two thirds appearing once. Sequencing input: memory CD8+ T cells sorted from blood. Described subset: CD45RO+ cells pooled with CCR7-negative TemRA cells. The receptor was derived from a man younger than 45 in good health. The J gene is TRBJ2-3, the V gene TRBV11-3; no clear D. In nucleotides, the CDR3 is TGTGCCAGCTCCACGAGCGCAGATACGCAGTATTTT. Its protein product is CASSTSADTQYF. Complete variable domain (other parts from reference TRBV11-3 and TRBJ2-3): EAGVVQSPRYKIIEKKQPVAFWCNPISGHNTLYWYLQNLGQGPELLIRYENEEAVDDSQLPKDRFSAERLKGVDSTLKIQPAELGDSAVYLCASSTSADTQYFGPGTRLTVL.